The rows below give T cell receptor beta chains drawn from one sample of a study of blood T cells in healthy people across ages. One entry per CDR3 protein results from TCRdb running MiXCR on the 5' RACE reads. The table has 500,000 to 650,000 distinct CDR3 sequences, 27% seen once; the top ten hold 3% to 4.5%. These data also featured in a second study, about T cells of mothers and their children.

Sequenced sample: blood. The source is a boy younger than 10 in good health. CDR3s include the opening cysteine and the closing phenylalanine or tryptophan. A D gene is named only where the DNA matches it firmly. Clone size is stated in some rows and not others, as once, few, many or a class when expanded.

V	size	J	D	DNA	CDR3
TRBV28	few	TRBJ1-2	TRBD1	TGTGCCAGCAGTGCGGGACAGGGGGCACATGGCTACACCTTC	CASSAGQGAHGYTF
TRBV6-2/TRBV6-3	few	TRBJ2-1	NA	TGTGCCAGCAGTTACAGGGCCGACAGCACCTACAATGAGCAGTTCTTC	CASSYRADSTYNEQFF
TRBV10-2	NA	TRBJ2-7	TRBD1	TGCGCCAGCAGTGGGGGGACAGCCTACTACGAGCAGTACTTC	CASSGGTAYYEQYF
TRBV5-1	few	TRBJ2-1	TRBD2	TGCGCCAGCAGCCTAGGAACTAGCGGGGTACGCTACAATGAGCAGTTCTTC	CASSLGTSGVRYNEQFF
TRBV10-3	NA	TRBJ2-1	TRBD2	TGTGCCATCAGTGAGAAGTTAGTAGCGGGCACTACGTATGAGCAGTTCTTC	CAISEKLVAGTTYEQFF
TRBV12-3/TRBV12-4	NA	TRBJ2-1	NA	TGTGCCAGCAGTCCTGCCTTAAATGAGCAGTTCTTC	CASSPALNEQFF
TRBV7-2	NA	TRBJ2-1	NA	TGTGCCAGCAGCTTAGCACCCACGAGCTCCTACAATGAGCAGTTCTTC	CASSLAPTSSYNEQFF
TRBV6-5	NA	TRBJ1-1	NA	TGTGCCAGCAGTTACCGAGCCTCCGGCGGGACTGAAGCTTTCTTT	CASSYRASGGTEAFF
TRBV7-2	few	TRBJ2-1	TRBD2	TGTGCCAGCAGCTTAATAGCGGGAGGGCTCCACAATGAGCAGTTCTTC	CASSLIAGGLHNEQFF
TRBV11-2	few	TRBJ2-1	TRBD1	TGTGCCAGCAGCTTGGCAGGGGGCGTCGATGAGCAGTTCTTC	CASSLAGGVDEQFF
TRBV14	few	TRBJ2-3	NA	TGTGCCAGCAGCCAACTTTCTGCGAGGGCTCCGCAGTATTTT	CASSQLSARAPQYF
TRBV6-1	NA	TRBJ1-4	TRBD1	TGTGCCAGCAGTCGGGACAGAACGAATGAAAAACTGTTTTTT	CASSRDRTNEKLFF
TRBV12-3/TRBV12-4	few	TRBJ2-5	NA	TGTGCCAGCAGCACCGTCCAAGAGACCCAGTACTTC	CASSTVQETQYF
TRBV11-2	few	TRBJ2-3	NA	TGTGCCAGCAGCTTGGGTTGGGAAGCAGATACGCAGTATTTT	CASSLGWEADTQYF
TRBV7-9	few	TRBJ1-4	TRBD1	TGTGCCAGCAGCCTGGGAGGGACAGGAGAAAAACTGTTTTTT	CASSLGGTGEKLFF
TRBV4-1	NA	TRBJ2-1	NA	TGCGCCAGCAGCCAAGAGGGCGGGACAGTCGGCAATGAGCAGTTCTTC	CASSQEGGTVGNEQFF
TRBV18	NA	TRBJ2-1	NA	TGTGCCAGCTCACCATATTCCGGGGCCCTAAATGAGCAGTTCTTC	CASSPYSGALNEQFF
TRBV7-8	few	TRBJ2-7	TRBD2	TGTGCCAGCACCGTGACTAGCGGACCCTACGAGCAGTACTTC	CASTVTSGPYEQYF
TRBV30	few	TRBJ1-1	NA	TGTGCCTGGGCCAGGGGTACTGAAGCTTTCTTT	CAWARGTEAFF
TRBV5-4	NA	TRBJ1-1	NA	TGTGCCAGCACCCTTGGGGGCACTGAAGCTTTCTTT	CASTLGGTEAFF